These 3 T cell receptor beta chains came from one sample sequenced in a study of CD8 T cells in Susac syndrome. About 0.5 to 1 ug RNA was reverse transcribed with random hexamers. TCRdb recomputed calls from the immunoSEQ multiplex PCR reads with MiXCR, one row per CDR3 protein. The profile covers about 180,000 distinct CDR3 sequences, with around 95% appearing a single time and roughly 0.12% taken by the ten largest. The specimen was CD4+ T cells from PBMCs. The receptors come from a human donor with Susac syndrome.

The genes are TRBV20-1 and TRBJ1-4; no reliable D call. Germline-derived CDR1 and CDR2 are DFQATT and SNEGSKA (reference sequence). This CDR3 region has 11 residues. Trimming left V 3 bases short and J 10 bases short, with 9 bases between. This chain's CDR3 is CSASLVRKLFF. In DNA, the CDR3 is TGCAGTGCTAGTCTCGTCAGAAAACTGTTTTTT.

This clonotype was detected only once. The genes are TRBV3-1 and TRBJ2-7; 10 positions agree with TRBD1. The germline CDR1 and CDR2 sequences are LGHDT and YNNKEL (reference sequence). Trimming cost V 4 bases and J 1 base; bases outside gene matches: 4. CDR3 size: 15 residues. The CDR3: CASSRRQGASYEQYF. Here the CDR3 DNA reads TGTGCCAGCAGCCGAAGACAGGGGGCGTCCTACGAGCAGTACTTC.

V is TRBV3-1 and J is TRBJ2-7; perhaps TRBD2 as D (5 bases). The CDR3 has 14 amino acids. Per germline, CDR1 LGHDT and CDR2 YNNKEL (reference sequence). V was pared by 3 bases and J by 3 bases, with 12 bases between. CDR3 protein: CASSQTSGNYEQYF. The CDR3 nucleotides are TGTGCCAGCAGCCAGACCAGCGGTAACTACGAGCAGTACTTC.